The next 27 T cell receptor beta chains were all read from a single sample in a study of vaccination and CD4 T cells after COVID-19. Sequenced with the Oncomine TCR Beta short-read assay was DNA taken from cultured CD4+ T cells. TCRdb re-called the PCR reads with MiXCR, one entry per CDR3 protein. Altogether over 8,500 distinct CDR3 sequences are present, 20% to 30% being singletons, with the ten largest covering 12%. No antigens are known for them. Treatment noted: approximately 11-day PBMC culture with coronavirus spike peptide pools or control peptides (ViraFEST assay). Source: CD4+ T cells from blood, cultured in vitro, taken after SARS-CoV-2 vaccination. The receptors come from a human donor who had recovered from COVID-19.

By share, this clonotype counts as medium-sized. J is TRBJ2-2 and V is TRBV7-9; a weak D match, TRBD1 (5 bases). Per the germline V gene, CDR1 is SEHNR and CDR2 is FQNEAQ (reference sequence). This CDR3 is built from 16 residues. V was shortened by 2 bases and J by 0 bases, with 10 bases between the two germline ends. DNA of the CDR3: TGTGCCAGCAGCTTAAGGCAGGGCACGAACACCGGGGAGCTGTTTTTT. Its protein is CASSLRQGTNTGELFF.

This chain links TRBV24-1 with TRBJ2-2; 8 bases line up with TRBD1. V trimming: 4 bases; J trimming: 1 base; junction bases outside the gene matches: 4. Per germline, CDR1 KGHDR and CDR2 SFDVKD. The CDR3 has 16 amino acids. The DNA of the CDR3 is TGTGCCACCAGTGACCCCGGGACAGGGAACACCGGGGAGCTGTTTTTT. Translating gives CATSDPGTGNTGELFF.

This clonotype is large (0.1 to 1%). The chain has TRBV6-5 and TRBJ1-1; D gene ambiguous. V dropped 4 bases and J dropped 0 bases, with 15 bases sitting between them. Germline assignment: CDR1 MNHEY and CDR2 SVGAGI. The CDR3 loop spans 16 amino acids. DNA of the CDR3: TGTGCCAGCAGTTTAATCCCCAGGCCGATGAACACTGAAGCTTTCTTT. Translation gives CASSLIPRPMNTEAFF.

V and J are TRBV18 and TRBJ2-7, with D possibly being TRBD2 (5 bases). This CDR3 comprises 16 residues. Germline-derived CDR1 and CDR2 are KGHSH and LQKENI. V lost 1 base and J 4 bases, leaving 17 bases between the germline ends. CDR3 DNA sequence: TGTGCCAGCTCACCACTTAGTCGGGGTGGGGAATACGAGCAGTACTTC. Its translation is CASSPLSRGGEYEQYF.

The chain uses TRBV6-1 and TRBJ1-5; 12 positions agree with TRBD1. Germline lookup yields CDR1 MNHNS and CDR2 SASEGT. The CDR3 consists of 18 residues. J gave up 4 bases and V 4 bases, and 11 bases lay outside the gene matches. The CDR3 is CASSVRDRGQPNNQPQHF. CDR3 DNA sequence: TGTGCCAGCAGTGTCCGGGACAGGGGGCAGCCAAATAATCAGCCCCAGCATTTT.

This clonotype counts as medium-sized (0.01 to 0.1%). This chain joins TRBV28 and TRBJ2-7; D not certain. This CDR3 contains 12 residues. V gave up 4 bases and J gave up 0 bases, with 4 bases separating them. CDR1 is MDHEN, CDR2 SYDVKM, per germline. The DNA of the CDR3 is TGTGCCAGCAGTTCTAACTCCTACGAGCAGTACTTC. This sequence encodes CASSSNSYEQYF.

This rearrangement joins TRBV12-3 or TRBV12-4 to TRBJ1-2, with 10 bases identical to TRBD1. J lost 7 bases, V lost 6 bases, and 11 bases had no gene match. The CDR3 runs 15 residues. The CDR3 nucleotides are TGTGCCAGCAGCCGACAGGGGGCTCTGAGCGGTGGCTACACCTTC. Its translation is CASSRQGALSGGYTF.

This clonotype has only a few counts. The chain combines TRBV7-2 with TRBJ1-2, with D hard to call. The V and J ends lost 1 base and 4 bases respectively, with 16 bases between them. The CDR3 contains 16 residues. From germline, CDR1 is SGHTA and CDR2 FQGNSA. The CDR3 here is CASSLGHGPQAYGYTF. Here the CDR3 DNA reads TGTGCCAGCAGCTTAGGGCATGGTCCCCAAGCCTATGGCTACACCTTC.

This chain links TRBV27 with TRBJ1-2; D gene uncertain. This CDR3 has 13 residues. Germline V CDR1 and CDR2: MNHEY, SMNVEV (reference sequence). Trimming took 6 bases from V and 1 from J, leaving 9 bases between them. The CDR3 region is CASRRDLNYGYTF. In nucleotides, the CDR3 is TGTGCCAGCAGACGAGACCTTAACTATGGCTACACCTTC.

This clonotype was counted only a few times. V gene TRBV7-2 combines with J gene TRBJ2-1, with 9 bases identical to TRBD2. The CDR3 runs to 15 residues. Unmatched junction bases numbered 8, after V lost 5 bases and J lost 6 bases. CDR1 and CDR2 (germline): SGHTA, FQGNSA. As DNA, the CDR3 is TGTGCCAGCAGCCGGCGGACTAGCGAGTCCAATGAGCAGTTCTTC. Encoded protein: CASSRRTSESNEQFF.

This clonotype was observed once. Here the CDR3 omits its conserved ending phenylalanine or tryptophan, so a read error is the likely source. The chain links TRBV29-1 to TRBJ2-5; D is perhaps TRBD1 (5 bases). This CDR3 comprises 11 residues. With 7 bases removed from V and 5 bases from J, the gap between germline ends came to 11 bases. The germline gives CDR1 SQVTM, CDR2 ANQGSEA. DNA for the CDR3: TGCAGCGCCCAGGGATTGGAGACCCAGTACTTA. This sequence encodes CSAQGLETQYL.

In DNA form, the CDR3 reads TGCGCCAGCAGCTTACAGGGATTCATGGATGGCTACACCTTC. This translates into CASSLQGFMDGYTF. The V and J genes are TRBV5-1 and TRBJ1-2, with D perhaps matching TRBD1 (6 bases). The V gene lost 2 bases and the J gene lost 6 bases, with 14 bases spanning the gap. The CDR3 length is 14 residues. Germline V lookup: CDR1 SGHRS, CDR2 YFSETQ.

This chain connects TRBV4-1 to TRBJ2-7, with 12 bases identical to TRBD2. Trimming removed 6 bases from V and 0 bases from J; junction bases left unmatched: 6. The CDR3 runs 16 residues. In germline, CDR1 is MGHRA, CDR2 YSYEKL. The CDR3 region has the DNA TGCGCCAGCAGTACTTCTAGCGGGGGGGGCTCCTACGAGCAGTACTTC. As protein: CASSTSSGGGSYEQYF.

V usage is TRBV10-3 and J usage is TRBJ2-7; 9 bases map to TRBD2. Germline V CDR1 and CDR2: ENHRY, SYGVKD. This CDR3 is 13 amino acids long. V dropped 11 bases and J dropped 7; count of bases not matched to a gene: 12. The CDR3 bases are TGTGCCTCCAGGGGGACTAGCACGGGGGAGCAGTACTTC. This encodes CASRGTSTGEQYF.

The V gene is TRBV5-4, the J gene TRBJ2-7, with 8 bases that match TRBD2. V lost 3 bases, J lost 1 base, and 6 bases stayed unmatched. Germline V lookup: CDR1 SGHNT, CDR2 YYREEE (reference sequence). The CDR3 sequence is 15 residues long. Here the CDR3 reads CASSSGGGGSYEQYF. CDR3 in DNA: TGTGCCAGCAGCTCGGGTGGCGGGGGGTCCTACGAGCAGTACTTC. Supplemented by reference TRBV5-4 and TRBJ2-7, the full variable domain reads ETGVTQSPTHLIKTRGQQVTLRCSSQSGHNTVSWYQQALGQGPQFIFQYYREEENGRGNFPPRFSGLQFPNYSSELNVNALELDDSALYLCASSSGGGGSYEQYFGPGTRLTVT.

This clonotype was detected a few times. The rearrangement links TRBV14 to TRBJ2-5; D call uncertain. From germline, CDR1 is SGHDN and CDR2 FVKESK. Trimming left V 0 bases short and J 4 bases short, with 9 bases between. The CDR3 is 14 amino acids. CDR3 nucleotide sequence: TGTGCCAGCAGCCAAGAAGCGAGCTCAGAGACCCAGTACTTC. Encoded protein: CASSQEASSETQYF.

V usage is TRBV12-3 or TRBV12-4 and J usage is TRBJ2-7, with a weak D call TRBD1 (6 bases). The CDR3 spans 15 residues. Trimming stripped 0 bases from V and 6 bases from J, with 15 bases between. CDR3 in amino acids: CASSLAGQGNTEQYF. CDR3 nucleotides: TGTGCCAGCAGTTTAGCGGGGCAGGGGAACACCGAGCAGTACTTC.

In nucleotides, the CDR3 is TGCAGTGCTAGAGGCGGGACAGGGACTCCCTTCTATGGCTACACCTTC. Translating gives CSARGGTGTPFYGYTF. This chain uses TRBV20-1 with TRBJ1-2, with TRBD1 identical over 9 bases. The germline CDR1 and CDR2 sequences are DFQATT and SNEGSKA (reference sequence). The CDR3 is 16 amino acids. V was pared by 1 base and J by 4 bases, with 10 bases of the junction left unmatched.

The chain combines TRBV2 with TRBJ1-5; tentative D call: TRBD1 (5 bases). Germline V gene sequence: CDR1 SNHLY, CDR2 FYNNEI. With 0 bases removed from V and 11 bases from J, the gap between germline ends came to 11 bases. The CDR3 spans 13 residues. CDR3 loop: CASSEARRGAQHF. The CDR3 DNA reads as TGTGCCAGCAGTGAAGCTCGACGGGGGGCCCAGCATTTT.

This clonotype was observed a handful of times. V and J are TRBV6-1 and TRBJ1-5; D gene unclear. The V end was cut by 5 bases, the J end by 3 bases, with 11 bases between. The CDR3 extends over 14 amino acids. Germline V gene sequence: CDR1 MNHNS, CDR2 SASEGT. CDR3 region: CASSTTGNNQPQHF. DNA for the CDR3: TGTGCCAGCAGTACCACCGGGAACAATCAGCCCCAGCATTTT.

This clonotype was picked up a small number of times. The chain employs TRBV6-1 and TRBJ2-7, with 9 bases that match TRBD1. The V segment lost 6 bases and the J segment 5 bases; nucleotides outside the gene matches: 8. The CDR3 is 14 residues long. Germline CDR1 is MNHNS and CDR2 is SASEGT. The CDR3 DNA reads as TGTGCCAGCAGATCTGGGACAGGGAGGCACGAGCAGTACTTC. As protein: CASRSGTGRHEQYF.

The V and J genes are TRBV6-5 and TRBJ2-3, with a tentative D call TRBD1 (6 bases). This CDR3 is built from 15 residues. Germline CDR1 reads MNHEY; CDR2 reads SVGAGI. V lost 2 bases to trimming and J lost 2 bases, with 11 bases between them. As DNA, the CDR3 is TGTGCCAGCAGTTACCCGAGGACAGACACAGATACGCAGTATTTT. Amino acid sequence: CASSYPRTDTDTQYF.

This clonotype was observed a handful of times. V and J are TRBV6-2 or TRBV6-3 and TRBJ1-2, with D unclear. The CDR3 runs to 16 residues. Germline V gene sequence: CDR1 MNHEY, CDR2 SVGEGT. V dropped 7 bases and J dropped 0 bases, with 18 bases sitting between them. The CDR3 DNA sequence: TGTGCCAGCACCAGGATAGCAGCGGGAGCTAACTATGGCTACACCTTC. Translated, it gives CASTRIAAGANYGYTF.

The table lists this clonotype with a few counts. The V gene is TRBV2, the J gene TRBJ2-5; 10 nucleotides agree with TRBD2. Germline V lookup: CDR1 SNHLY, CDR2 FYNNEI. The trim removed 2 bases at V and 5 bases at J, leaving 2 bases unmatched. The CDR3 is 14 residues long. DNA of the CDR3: TGTGCCAGCAGTGAACTAGCGGGAGACGAGACCCAGTACTTC. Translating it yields CASSELAGDETQYF.

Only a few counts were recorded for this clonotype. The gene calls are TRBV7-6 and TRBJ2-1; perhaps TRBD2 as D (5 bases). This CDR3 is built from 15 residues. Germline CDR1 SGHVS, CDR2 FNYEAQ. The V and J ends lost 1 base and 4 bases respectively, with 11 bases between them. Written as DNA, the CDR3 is TGTGCCAGCAGCTTAGGGGATGGAGGATACAATGAGCAGTTCTTC. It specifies CASSLGDGGYNEQFF.

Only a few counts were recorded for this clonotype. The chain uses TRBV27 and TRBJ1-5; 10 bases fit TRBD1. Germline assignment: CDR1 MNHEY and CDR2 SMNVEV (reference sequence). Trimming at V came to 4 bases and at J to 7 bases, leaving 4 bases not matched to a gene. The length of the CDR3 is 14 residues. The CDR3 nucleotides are TGTGCCAGCAGTTCCCGGACAGGGGGACAGCCCCAGCATTTT. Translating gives CASSSRTGGQPQHF.

As DNA, the CDR3 is TGTGCCCTATCCAGGGGGGCTGGAAACACCATATATTTT. As protein: CALSRGAGNTIYF. The chain carries TRBV28 and TRBJ1-3, with TRBD1 identical over 7 bases. This CDR3 contains 13 residues. Germline V lookup: CDR1 MDHEN, CDR2 SYDVKM. V gave up 11 bases and J gave up 2 bases; unmatched junction bases: 6.